Below are 19 T cell receptor beta chains sequenced from a single sample in a study of blood T cell repertoires in COVID-19 (dated by TCRdb to the early 2020s). Library generation was performed with the immunoSEQ multiplex PCR assay. TCRdb obtained this table from immuneACCESS and retained in-frame rearrangements with V and J assigned. These tables miss some clones; where compared with another copy, unresolved V genes account for less than half of the shortfall, and the remainder is unexplained. Within this sample are about 670,000 clones, with about 90% of them counted one time only. Together, the top ten hold around 0.3% of the sample. Sequences were obtained from peripheral blood. The receptors here all came from a woman younger than 35 with acute or convalescent COVID-19.

This clone was detected only once. The V and J genes are TRBV3-1 (or the pseudogene TRBV3-2) and TRBJ1-1, with 11 nucleotides matching TRBD1. This CDR3 has 15 residues. The germline V gene has CDR1 LGHDT and CDR2 YNNKEL (reference sequence). V gave up 1 base and J gave up 4 bases; unmatched junction bases: 2. The CDR3 nucleotides read TGTGCCAGCAGCCAAGTTGGGACAGGGGGCACTGAAGCTTTCTTT. Protein: CASSQVGTGGTEAFF.

Only a few counts were recorded for this clone. In nucleotides, the CDR3 is TGTGCCAGCAGCTTAGGGGTTACAGGGGCTCTCAATCAGCCCCAGCATTTT. Residues: CASSLGVTGALNQPQHF. This rearrangement joins TRBV7-2 to TRBJ1-5; TRBD1 matches at 7 bases. This CDR3 has 17 amino acids. V shed 1 base, J shed 3 bases, and the junction held 9 bases outside the gene matches. From germline, CDR1 is SGHTA and CDR2 FQGNSA.

The chain carries TRBV9 and TRBJ2-2, with no clear D. With 0 bases removed from V and 4 bases from J, the gap between germline ends came to 16 bases. Germline V gene data show CDR1 as SGDLS and CDR2 as YYNGEE. The CDR3 is 17 residues long. The CDR3 protein is CASSVEAVPRSTGELFF. CDR3 sequence (DNA): TGTGCCAGCAGCGTAGAGGCAGTGCCGAGGAGCACCGGGGAGCTGTTTTTT.

The genes are TRBV12-3 or TRBV12-4 and TRBJ1-2, with 11 bases identical to TRBD1. Unmatched junction bases numbered 2, after V lost 3 bases and J lost 8 bases. This CDR3 is built from 13 residues. The CDR3 DNA reads TGTGCCAGCAGTTTGAGGACAGGGGGCGGCTACACCTTC. This gives the protein CASSLRTGGGYTF.

The chain is built from TRBV4-3 and TRBJ2-4; TRBD1 might be the D (5 bases). Germline CDR1 is LGHNA and CDR2 is YSLEER. The CDR3 consists of 16 residues. V shed 2 bases and J shed 8 bases, with 19 bases lying between them. The CDR3 sequence is CASSQNLRTPPYIQYF. Here the CDR3 DNA reads TGCGCCAGCAGCCAAAACCTCCGGACACCGCCGTACATTCAGTACTTC.

The chain is built from TRBV27 and TRBJ1-2; tentative D call: TRBD1 (6 bases). Per germline, CDR1 MNHEY and CDR2 SMNVEV (reference sequence). The CDR3 has 13 residues. V was trimmed by 7 bases and J by 10 bases, leaving 19 bases between them. The CDR3 spells CASTPIGGAAYTF. The CDR3 bases are TGTGCCAGCACCCCAATAGGGGGGGCTGCCTACACCTTC.

The rearrangement uses TRBV30 and TRBJ2-7; 8 bases line up with TRBD2. Looked up from germline, CDR1 is GTSNPN and CDR2 is SVGIG (reference sequence). This CDR3 has 13 amino acids. V was clipped by 5 bases and J by 5 bases; unmatched bases: 8. DNA for the CDR3: TGTGCCTGGGAAACCGGGAGGGCAGACGAGCAGTACTTC. Amino acids: CAWETGRADEQYF.

This clone was counted many times. The chain combines TRBV7-9 with TRBJ1-1; 8 nucleotides agree with TRBD1. Germline CDR1 reads SEHNR; CDR2 reads FQNEAQ (reference sequence). The V segment lost 4 bases and the J segment 8 bases; nucleotides outside the gene matches: 12. The CDR3 is 15 amino acids. CDR3 DNA sequence: TGTGCCAGCAGCTCCCGCCGACAGGGGAAGAGGGAAGCTTTCTTT. As protein: CASSSRRQGKREAFF.

This clone was counted a few times. The V gene is TRBV4-3, the J gene TRBJ2-7, with 8 positions matching TRBD1. The CDR3 has 15 residues. CDR1 and CDR2 (germline): LGHNA, YSLEER. Losses at the gene ends were 5 bases for V and 6 bases for J; bases not matched to a gene: 12. CDR3 amino acids: CASSSPRQGYGEQYF. The CDR3, as DNA: TGCGCCAGCAGCTCACCCCGACAGGGGTACGGCGAGCAGTACTTC.

The chain couples TRBV9 to TRBJ2-5; D might be TRBD2 (7 bases). The CDR3 is made up of 18 amino acids. Germline V lookup: CDR1 SGDLS, CDR2 YYNGEE. The V end lost 0 bases, the J end lost 4 bases, and 22 bases lay between the germline ends. DNA for the CDR3: TGTGCCAGCAGCGTAGGGATAGAGAGGACAGCGGGGAGAGAGACCCAGTACTTC. Translation: CASSVGIERTAGRETQYF.

V is TRBV27 and J is TRBJ2-3; possible D gene TRBD2, 6 bases. CDR1 and CDR2 (germline): MNHEY, SMNVEV (reference sequence). Trimming pared 10 bases from V and 5 bases from J, leaving 19 bases between. The length of the CDR3 is 14 residues. The CDR3 DNA reads as TGTGCCACCCGTTGGGGAGGTGGGTTAGATACGCAGTATTTT. It is translated as CATRWGGGLDTQYF.

The chain carries TRBV18 and TRBJ1-5, with 11 bases lining up with TRBD1. The CDR3 loop spans 14 amino acids. Germline CDR1 is KGHSH and CDR2 is LQKENI. The V gene end was trimmed by 5 bases and the J gene end by 5 bases; junction bases not matched to a gene: 2. The CDR3 bases are TGTGCCAGCTCAACGGGACAGGGGGATCAGCCCCAGCATTTT. Translated: CASSTGQGDQPQHF.

In this sample, this clone turned up once. The rearrangement uses TRBV6-1 and TRBJ1-1; 7 bases agree with TRBD1. The germline gives CDR1 MNHNS, CDR2 SASEGT. V lost 3 bases and J lost 3; bases outside the gene matches: 4. This CDR3 contains 14 residues. CDR3 DNA sequence: TGTGCCAGCAGTGATAGGGGGCGTGACACTGAAGCTTTCTTT. This codes for CASSDRGRDTEAFF.

This chain connects TRBV5-4 to TRBJ1-1; D is undetermined. Germline lookup yields CDR1 SGHNT and CDR2 YYREEE (reference sequence). The V end lost 0 bases, the J end lost 1 base, and 4 bases lay between the germline ends. The CDR3 loop spans 13 amino acids. The CDR3, as DNA: TGTGCCAGCAGCTTGGCCTGGAACACTGAAGCTTTCTTT. Its protein product is CASSLAWNTEAFF.

This chain uses TRBV6-5 with TRBJ1-2; D not certain. Germline CDR1 reads MNHEY; CDR2 reads SVGAGI. Trimming pared 9 bases from V and 4 bases from J, leaving 12 bases between. This CDR3 spans 12 amino acids. This CDR3 reads CASYGFLYGYTF. Here the CDR3 DNA reads TGTGCCAGTTACGGGTTCCTCTATGGCTACACCTTC.

CDR3 in amino acids: CASSPTNGNTIYF. The CDR3 DNA reads TGTGCCAGCAGCCCTACGAATGGAAACACCATATATTTT. The chain carries TRBV7-3 and TRBJ1-3; the D is unclear. The CDR3 covers 13 residues. V lost 5 bases to trimming and J lost 3 bases, with 8 bases between them. The germline V gene has CDR1 SGHTA and CDR2 FQGTGA.

The chain couples TRBV15 to TRBJ1-4; D unresolved. V lost 0 bases and J lost 5, with 10 bases in between. This CDR3 contains 15 residues. Germline CDR1 is LNHNV and CDR2 is YYDKDF (reference sequence). The CDR3 loop reads CATSREGERNEKLFF. CDR3 DNA sequence: TGTGCCACCAGCAGAGAGGGTGAGCGGAATGAAAAACTGTTTTTT.

The V gene is TRBV5-1, the J gene TRBJ1-3; possibly TRBD1 for D (5 bases). This CDR3 has 14 amino acids. The V and J ends lost 0 bases and 2 bases respectively, with 6 bases between them. From germline, CDR1 is SGHRS and CDR2 YFSETQ. The CDR3 coding sequence is TGCGCCAGCAGCTTGGAGGGGCCTGGAAACACCATATATTTT. Translating it yields CASSLEGPGNTIYF.

The CDR3 DNA follows: TGTGCCAGCAGTCCGCGGGACAGGCTAAATCAGCCCCAGCATTTT. This encodes CASSPRDRLNQPQHF. V and J are TRBV6-5 and TRBJ1-5; 8 nucleotides agree with TRBD1. CDR1 and CDR2 from the germline V gene are MNHEY and SVGAGI. The CDR3 runs to 15 residues. V trimming: 5 bases; J trimming: 4 bases; junction bases outside the gene matches: 7.